The T cell receptor beta chain under discussion was sequenced for a study of OX40 agonist ivuxolimab in advanced cancers. The length of the CDR3 is 14 residues. V was pared by 6 bases and J by 4 bases, with 15 bases between. Germline V gives CDR1 MNHEY, CDR2 SVGAGI. Profiled with immunoSEQ multiplex PCR; TCRdb holds only in-frame clones, not every one. The sample lists around 80,000 clones; under 90% were seen once. The rearrangement uses TRBV6-5 and TRBJ1-2, with D possibly TRBD1 on 6 matching bases. This TCR derives from an adult with an advanced solid tumor such as melanoma, head and neck, liver or kidney cancer. Sequenced here: CD4+ or CD8+ T cells sorted from blood, sampled in a trial of the OX40 agonist ivuxolimab. The CDR3 nucleotides are TGTGCCAGCAGACTACAGGGCGGAGGCTATGGCTACACCTTC. Its protein is CASRLQGGGYGYTF.